This TCR beta chain was sequenced in a study of cytomegalovirus exposure and HLA in healthy donors. A remark on this clone: The antigen is not known.

Findings and limits, study-wide: Available immune exposure information covered CMV serostatus only.

Unrecorded immune exposure was likely among donors, who were nominally healthy when sampled. The primer mix had 60 Vbeta and 13 Jbeta primers. The data were produced by immunoSEQ multiplex PCR, yet TCRdb's version contains in-frame clones alone and is incomplete. The profile covers a few hundred thousand clones, with around 65% appearing a single time and approximately 2.3% taken by the ten largest. Germline assignment: CDR1 PRHDT and CDR2 FYEKMQ (reference sequence). V was pared by 3 bases and J by 7 bases, with 13 bases of the junction left unmatched. The CDR3 is 17 residues long. The receptor's source is a female donor in good health and CMV-seronegative. V usage is TRBV13 and J usage is TRBJ2-1, with 9 positions matching TRBD2. The specimen sequenced was PBMCs. Here the CDR3 DNA reads TGTGCCAGCAGCTTTTTATCAACAGGACTAGCGTTGAATGAGCAGTTCTTC. It codes for CASSFLSTGLALNEQFF.